This entry is about one T cell receptor (beta chain). Its matching antigen is unknown. This specimen comes from a study of T cell responses to AZD1222 COVID-19 vaccine. Study results and caveats: As reported, nearly half of all spike-specific TCRs target variant regions that are unmutated. Seropositivity was recorded at baseline in only five to seven AZD1222 recipients. Donors were largely white British and mainly female; clonal diversity was possibly underestimated.

Profiling relied on immunoSEQ multiplex PCR, and the TCRdb table lists in-frame clones only, not all of them. The table records about 140,000 clones, over 90% of them present only once. CDR1 is LNHDA, CDR2 SQIVND, per germline (reference sequence). V gave up 5 bases and J gave up 2 bases, with 10 bases separating them. There are 14 residues in the CDR3. The sequencing here drew on peripheral blood, taken 28 days after the second AZD1222 dose. The chain combines TRBV19 with TRBJ2-1; D is unresolved. The receptor was derived from an adult who received the AZD1222 COVID-19 vaccine. The CDR3 DNA reads as TGTGCCAGTAGTTCCCAAATAGCCTACAATGAGCAGTTCTTC. Its protein is CASSSQIAYNEQFF.